The clone carrying this T cell receptor beta chain was detected ten times or more. The target antigen is unknown. A J-beta primer mix and a sample-barcoded 5' primer were used in a second PCR of roughly 6 to 11 cycles. TCRdb fed the 5' RACE reads into MiXCR, producing one record per CDR3 protein. The sample includes some 1.5 million distinct CDR3 sequences, roughly 30% of them seen just once. This entry comes from a study of blood T cells in healthy people across ages. Notes on the study in general: Not knowing donor CMV status may have confounded expanded clonotype changes. Long-lived donors carried more naive CD4+ cells and greater diversity than aged donors.

Germline loops: CDR1 SGHTA, CDR2 FQGNSA. CDR3 length equals 13 residues. Trimming cost V 3 bases and J 5 bases, with 9 bases left between them. The chain joins TRBV7-2 to TRBJ2-3; D gene uncertain. Input material: blood. This receptor was obtained from a woman aged 25 to 39 in good health. For the CDR3, the DNA is TGTGCCAGCAGCTTCGCGCAAGGAGATACGCAGTATTTT. Encoded protein: CASSFAQGDTQYF.